The T cell receptor (beta chain) under discussion was sequenced for a study of blood T cell repertoires in COVID-19. As for the study in general: Donors in the United States, Italy and Spain gave samples during acute or convalescent COVID-19. The analysed material was cDNA or gDNA that came from T cells, B-cell-depleted T cells, or PBMCs.

In the source study's methods: Counts of nucleated cells, estimated from reference gene primer amplification, were obtained. Assay used: immunoSEQ multiplex PCR; TCRdb lists only in-frame clones, some missing. V, J and clone size are those of that table, while D and trimming were read from the DNA. The sample has tens of thousands of clones; about 85% are singletons. Germline CDR1 reads SGHNT; CDR2 reads YYREEE (reference sequence). Losses at the gene ends were 5 bases for V and 2 bases for J; bases not matched to a gene: 13. The CDR3 sequence is 19 residues long. This clonotype was obtained from a human donor in a cohort sampled during active COVID-19. Sequenced sample: peripheral blood. This sequence joins TRBV5-4 and TRBJ2-6, with 10 bases matching TRBD1. CDR3 in amino acids: CASRPGSGTGVTGANVLTF. CDR3 in DNA: TGTGCCAGCAGACCCGGTTCAGGGACAGGGGTGACTGGGGCCAACGTCCTGACTTTC.